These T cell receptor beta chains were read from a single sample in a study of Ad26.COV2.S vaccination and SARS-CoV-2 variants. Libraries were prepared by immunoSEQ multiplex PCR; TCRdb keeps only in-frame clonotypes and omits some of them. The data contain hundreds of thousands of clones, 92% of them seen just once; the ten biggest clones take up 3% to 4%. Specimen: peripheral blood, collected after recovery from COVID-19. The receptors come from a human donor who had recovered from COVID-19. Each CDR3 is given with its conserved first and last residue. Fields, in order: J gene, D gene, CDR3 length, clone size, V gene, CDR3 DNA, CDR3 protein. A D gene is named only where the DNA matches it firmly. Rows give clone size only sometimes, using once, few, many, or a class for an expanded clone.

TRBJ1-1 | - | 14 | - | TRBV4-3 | TGCGCCAGCAGCCAAGATGACCGACTATCGGGGGCTTTCTTT | CASSQDDRLSGAFF
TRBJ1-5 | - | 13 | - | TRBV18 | TGTGCCAGCTCACCAGGGGATCGGCAGCCCCAGCATTTT | CASSPGDRQPQHF
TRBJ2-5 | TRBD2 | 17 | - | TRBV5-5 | TGTGCCAGCAGCTTGGCCAGGCTAGCGGGGAACCAAGAGACCCAGTACTTC | CASSLARLAGNQETQYF
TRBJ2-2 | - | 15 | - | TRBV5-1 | TGCGCCAGCAGTCTAAACGGGGAGAAATTCGGGGAGCTGTTTTTT | CASSLNGEKFGELFF
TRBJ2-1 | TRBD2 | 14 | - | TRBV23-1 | TGCGCCACCTGGACTAGCGGGGGTTACAATGAGCAGTTCTTC | CATWTSGGYNEQFF
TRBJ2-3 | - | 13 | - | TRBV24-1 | TGTGCCACCAGTCGATGGTGCGGTCCTACGCAGTATTTT | CATSRWCGPTQYF
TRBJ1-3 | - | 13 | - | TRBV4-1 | TGCGCCAGCAGCTCGATTTCTGGAAACACCATATATTTT | CASSSISGNTIYF
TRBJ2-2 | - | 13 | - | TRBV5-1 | TGCGCCAGCAGCTTGGGACAGACCGGGGAGCTGTTTTTT | CASSLGQTGELFF
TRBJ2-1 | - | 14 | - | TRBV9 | TGTGCCAGCAGCGTGAGTACTAGCTTCAATGAGCAGTTCTTC | CASSVSTSFNEQFF
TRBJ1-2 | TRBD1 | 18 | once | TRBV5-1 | TGCGCCAGCAGCTTGCCGGGACAGCAACCTTCACCGAACTATGGCTACACCTTC | CASSLPGQQPSPNYGYTF
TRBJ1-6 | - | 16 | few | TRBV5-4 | TGTGCCAGCAGCCCAATGGTCCGAGATCGGAATTCACCCCTCCACTTT | CASSPMVRDRNSPLHF
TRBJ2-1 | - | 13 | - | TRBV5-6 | TGTGCCAGCAGCCTTGCGACAGCCTATGAGCAGTTCTTC | CASSLATAYEQFF
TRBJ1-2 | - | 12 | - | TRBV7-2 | TGTGCCAGCAGCACGGGGCCAGGAGGCTACACCTTC | CASSTGPGGYTF
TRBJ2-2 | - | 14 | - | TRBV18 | TGTGCCAGCTCACGGACAGCTAACACCGGGGAGCTGTTTTTT | CASSRTANTGELFF
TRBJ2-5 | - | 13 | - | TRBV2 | TGTGCCAGCAGTGTTCTGTACCAAGAGACCCAGTACTTC | CASSVLYQETQYF
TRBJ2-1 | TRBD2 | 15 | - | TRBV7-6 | TGTGCCAGCAGCTTAGTGGGGGGGGGCTACAATGAGCAGTTCTTC | CASSLVGGGYNEQFF
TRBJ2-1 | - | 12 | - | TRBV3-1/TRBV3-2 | TGTGCCAGCAGCCAAGATATCGGGACGCAGTTCTTC | CASSQDIGTQFF
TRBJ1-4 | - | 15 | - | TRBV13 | TGTGCCAGCAGCCGGGCGTTTAGGTCTAATGAAAAACTGTTTTTT | CASSRAFRSNEKLFF
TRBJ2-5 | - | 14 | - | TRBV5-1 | TGCGCCAGCAGCTTGGGGGCAGGTCGAGAGACCCAGTACTTC | CASSLGAGRETQYF
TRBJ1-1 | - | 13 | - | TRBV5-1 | TGCGCCAGCAGCTTAGCGGGGAACACTGAAGCTTTCTTT | CASSLAGNTEAFF
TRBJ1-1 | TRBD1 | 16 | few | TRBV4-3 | TGCGCCAGCAGCCAAGGTGGGACAGGGCCGAACACTGAAGCTTTCTTT | CASSQGGTGPNTEAFF
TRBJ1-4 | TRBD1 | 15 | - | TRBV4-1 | TGCGCCAGCAGCCAAGCGGGACAGCTGAATGAAAAACTGTTTTTT | CASSQAGQLNEKLFF
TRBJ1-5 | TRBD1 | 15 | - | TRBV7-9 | TGTGCCAGCAGCGGGGACAGGGGAAGCAATCAGCCCCAGCATTTT | CASSGDRGSNQPQHF
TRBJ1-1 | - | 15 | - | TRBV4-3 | TGCGCCAGCAGCCAAGATCCACGGAAGAACACTGAAGCTTTCTTT | CASSQDPRKNTEAFF
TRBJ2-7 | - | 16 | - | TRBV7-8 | TGTGCCAGCCACGATTTACCATCAGGGGTCTCCTACGAGCAGTACTTC | CASHDLPSGVSYEQYF
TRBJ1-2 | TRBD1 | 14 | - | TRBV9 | TGTGCCAGCAGCCCGGGACAGGGGAACTATGGCTACACCTTC | CASSPGQGNYGYTF
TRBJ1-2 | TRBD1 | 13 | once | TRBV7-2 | TGTGCCAGCAGCCCGGACAGGGGCTATGGCTACACCTTC | CASSPDRGYGYTF
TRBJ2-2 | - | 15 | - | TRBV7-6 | TGTGCCAGCAGCTTGGGGCAGGATGACACCGGGGAGCTGTTTTTT | CASSLGQDDTGELFF
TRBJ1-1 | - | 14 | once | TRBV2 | TGTGCCAGCAGTGACCGACTCCAGAACACTGAAGCTTTCTTT | CASSDRLQNTEAFF
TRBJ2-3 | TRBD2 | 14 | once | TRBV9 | TGTGCCAGCAGCGTAGCCGGGGGGGGGTATACGCAGTATTTT | CASSVAGGGYTQYF
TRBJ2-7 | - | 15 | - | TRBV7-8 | TGTGCCAGCAGCCCTCCCAGAGACCTATCCTACGAGCAGTACTTC | CASSPPRDLSYEQYF
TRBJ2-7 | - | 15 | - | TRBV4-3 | TGCGCCAGCAGCCAAGATGAGGATCAGGACTACGAGCAGTACTTC | CASSQDEDQDYEQYF
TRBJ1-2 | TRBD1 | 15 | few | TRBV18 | TGTGCCAGCTCACCACCGGGGGACAGGGGTGGTGGCTACACCTTC | CASSPPGDRGGGYTF
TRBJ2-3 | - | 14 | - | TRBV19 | TGTGCCAGTAACCGGGAAATAAGCACAGATACGCAGTATTTT | CASNREISTDTQYF
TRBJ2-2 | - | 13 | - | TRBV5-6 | TGTGCCAGCAGCTTAAGTGTTACCGGGGAGCTGTTTTTT | CASSLSVTGELFF
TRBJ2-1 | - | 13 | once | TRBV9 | TGTGCCAGCCACGGGCAGGGAGTAGATGAGCAGTTCTTC | CASHGQGVDEQFF
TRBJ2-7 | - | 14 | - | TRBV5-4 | TGTGCCAGCAGCTTGATTGGCGGAACCTACGAGCAGTACTTC | CASSLIGGTYEQYF
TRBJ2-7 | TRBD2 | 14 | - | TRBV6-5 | TGTGCCAGCAGTTATGCGACTAGCCACTACGAGCAGTACTTC | CASSYATSHYEQYF
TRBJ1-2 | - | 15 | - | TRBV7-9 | TGTGCCAGCAGCTCCGGAGTGGAACCGAGCTATGGCTACACCTTC | CASSSGVEPSYGYTF
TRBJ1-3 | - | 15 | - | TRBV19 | TGTGCCAGTAGTATAGGGACAGCCTCTGGAAACACCATATATTTT | CASSIGTASGNTIYF
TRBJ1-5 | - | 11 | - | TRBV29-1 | TGCAGCGTTGAGAGCCCCCAGCCCCAGCATTTT | CSVESPQPQHF
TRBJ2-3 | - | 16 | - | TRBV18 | TGTGCCAGCTCACCCCCCCGCGGGGGCAGCACAGATACGCAGTATTTT | CASSPPRGGSTDTQYF
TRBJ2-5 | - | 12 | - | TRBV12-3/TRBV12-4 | TGTGCCAGCAGTCGCGTCACGGGGACCCAGTACTTC | CASSRVTGTQYF
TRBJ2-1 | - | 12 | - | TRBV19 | TGTGCCAGTAGTATACAGGGCAATGAGCAGTTCTTC | CASSIQGNEQFF
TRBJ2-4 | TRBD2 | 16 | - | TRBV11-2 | TGTGCCAGCAGCTCTTGGACTAGCGGGGGGCGGGACATTCAGTACTTC | CASSSWTSGGRDIQYF
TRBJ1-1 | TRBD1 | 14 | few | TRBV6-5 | TGTGCCAGCAGTTACTCAGGACAGGGCGGGGGAGCTTTCTTT | CASSYSGQGGGAFF
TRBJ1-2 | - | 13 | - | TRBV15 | TGTGCCACCAGCAGAGAGGACGGATATGGCTACACCTTC | CATSREDGYGYTF
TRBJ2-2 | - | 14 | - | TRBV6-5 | TGTGCCAGCAAAGTTGCGAGGCGAGCCGGGGAGCTGTTTTTT | CASKVARRAGELFF